This T cell receptor (beta chain) came from a study of T cell repertoires in cytomegalovirus infection. Via MiXCR, TCRdb re-called the reads, giving one row per CDR3 protein. The data show approximately 250,000 distinct CDR3 sequences, roughly 10% seen once. This clonotype has a count of ten or more. The V gene lost 0 bases and the J gene lost 7 bases, with 13 bases spanning the gap. Germline V CDR1 and CDR2: SGHTA, FQGNSA. This CDR3 spans 14 amino acids. What was sequenced was PBMCs. The sequence was collected from a human donor in good health (CMV status not recorded). Some clones in this sample may be carry-over from other donors' samples. V and J are TRBV7-2 and TRBJ2-7; a possible D gene is TRBD2 (5 bases). In nucleotides, the CDR3 is TGTGCCAGCAGCTTAGCGAGAGGCCAGCGGGAGCAGTACTTC. Translation gives CASSLARGQREQYF.